This T cell receptor (beta chain) was observed in a study of blood T cell repertoires in COVID-19. Study-wide background: The United States, Italy and Spain supplied acute and convalescent COVID-19 samples. Nucleic acid was either cDNA or gDNA, and it came from T cells, B-cell-depleted T cells, or PBMCs.

Original processing methods: Amplification of reference gene primers provided the estimated nucleated cell counts. Generated by immunoSEQ multiplex PCR, the TCRdb table keeps only in-frame clones and is missing some. That table is the source of V, J and clone size, and D and trimming were worked out from the DNA. The sample lists approximately 140,000 clones, about 83% seen once, with about a tenth in the top ten. This clone has only one observation. Trimming took off 5 bases at V and 6 bases at J, with 14 bases between the two ends. The CDR3 covers 14 residues. Germline lookup yields CDR1 SEHNR and CDR2 FQNEAQ (reference sequence).

The sequence came from a man aged 35 to 55 with active or convalescent COVID-19. The specimen sequenced was peripheral blood. The V call is TRBV7-9, the J call TRBJ2-1; D gene ambiguous. The CDR3 sequence: CASSHDTLINEQFF. CDR3 coding DNA: TGTGCCAGCAGCCACGACACGCTCATCAATGAGCAGTTCTTC.